The count of the clone carrying this T cell receptor beta chain is one. What it binds is unknown. Primers for the PCR totalled 60 Vbeta and 13 Jbeta. Sequenced by immunoSEQ multiplex PCR; TCRdb stores in-frame clones only, minus some. The data show approximately 73,000 clones, almost 80% seen once. The entry originates in a study of cytomegalovirus exposure and HLA in healthy donors. Findings of the study overall: Three of the chains that were CMV-associated were confirmed in vitro to be specific for CMV antigens. Several of the most significant clusters were apparently associated with common viral pathogens in a later analysis.

The CDR3 sequence is 16 residues long. CDR1 is LNHDA and CDR2 is SQIVND in the germline V gene (reference sequence). Trimming took 5 bases from V and 5 from J; bases not matched to a gene: 9. This receptor was identified in a woman in her forties in good health and CMV-seropositive. The gene calls are TRBV19 and TRBJ2-7; 13 nucleotides align to TRBD2. Sequenced material: PBMCs. As DNA, the CDR3 is TGTGCCAGTAGTCCTCGACTAGCGGGAGGTACCGACGAGCAGTACTTC. The encoded protein is CASSPRLAGGTDEQYF. Complete variable domain (other parts from reference TRBV19 and TRBJ2-7): DGGITQSPKYLFRKEGQNVTLSCEQNLNHDAMYWYRQDPGQGLRLIYYSQIVNDFQKGDIAEGYSVSREKKESFPLTVTSAQKNPTAFYLCASSPRLAGGTDEQYFGPGTRLTVT.